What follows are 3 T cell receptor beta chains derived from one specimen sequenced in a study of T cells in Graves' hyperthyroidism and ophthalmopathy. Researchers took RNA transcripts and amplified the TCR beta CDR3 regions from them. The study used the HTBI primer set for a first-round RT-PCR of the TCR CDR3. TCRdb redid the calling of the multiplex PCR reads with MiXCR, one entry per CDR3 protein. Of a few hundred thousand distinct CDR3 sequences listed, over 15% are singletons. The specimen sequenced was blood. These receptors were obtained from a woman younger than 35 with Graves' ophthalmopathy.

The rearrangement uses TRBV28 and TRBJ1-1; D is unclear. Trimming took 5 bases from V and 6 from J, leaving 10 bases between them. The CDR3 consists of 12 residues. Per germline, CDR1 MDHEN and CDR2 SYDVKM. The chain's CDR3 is CASSLNSPEAFF. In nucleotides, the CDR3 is TGTGCCAGCAGTCTAAACAGCCCTGAAGCTTTCTTT. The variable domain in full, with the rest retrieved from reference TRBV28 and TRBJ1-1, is DVKVTQSSRYLVKRTGEKVFLECVQDMDHENMFWYRQDPGLGLRLIYFSYDVKMKEKGDIPEGYSVSREKKERFSLILESASTNQTSMYLCASSLNSPEAFFGQGTRLTVV.

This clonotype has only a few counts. The CDR3 reads CASSLRDPDTGELFF. The CDR3 DNA follows: TGTGCCAGCAGCCTCCGGGACCCTGACACCGGGGAGCTGTTTTTT. V and J are TRBV7-2 and TRBJ2-2; the D call may be TRBD1 or TRBD2 (5 bases each). Germline CDR1 is SGHTA and CDR2 is FQGNSA. Trimming took 5 bases from V and 3 from J, leaving 13 bases between them. The CDR3 totals 15 residues. Combining the CDR3 with reference TRBV7-2 and TRBJ2-2 gives the whole variable domain GAGVSQSPSNKVTEKGKDVELRCDPISGHTALYWYRQSLGQGLEFLIYFQGNSAPDKSGLPSDRFSAERTGGSVSTLTIQRTQQEDSAVYLCASSLRDPDTGELFFGEGSRLTVL.

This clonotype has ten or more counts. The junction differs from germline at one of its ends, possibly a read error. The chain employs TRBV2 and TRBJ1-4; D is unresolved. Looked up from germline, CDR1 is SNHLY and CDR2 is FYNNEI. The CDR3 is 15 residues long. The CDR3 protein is CASRAADTTNEKLFF. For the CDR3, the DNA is TGCGCCAGCAGAGCAGCTGATACAACTAATGAAAAACTGTTTTTT.